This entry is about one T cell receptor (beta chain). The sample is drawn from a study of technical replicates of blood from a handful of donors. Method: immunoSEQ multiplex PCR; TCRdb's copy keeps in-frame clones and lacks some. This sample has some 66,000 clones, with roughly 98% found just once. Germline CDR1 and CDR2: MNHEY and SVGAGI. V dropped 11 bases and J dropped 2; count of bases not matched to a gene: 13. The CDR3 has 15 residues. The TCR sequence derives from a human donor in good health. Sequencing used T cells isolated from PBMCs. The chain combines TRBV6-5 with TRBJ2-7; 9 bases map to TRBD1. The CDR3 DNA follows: TGTGCCGTGACTCCGGGGGACAGGGTCCCCTACGAGCAGTACTTC. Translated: CAVTPGDRVPYEQYF.